The following is a T cell receptor beta chain sequence with its context. Germline values: CDR1 MNHEY, CDR2 SVGAGI. The CDR3 contains 14 residues. V gave up 6 bases and J gave up 2 bases; unmatched junction bases: 5. This sample was included in a study of blood T cell repertoires in COVID-19. Assignments of participants to cohorts depended upon their own reported clinical history. Per the study methods: Nucleated cell number was recorded as an estimate derived from reference gene primer amplification. Some clones are missing from TCRdb's copy, which holds only in-frame ones; the method was immunoSEQ multiplex PCR. Clonal size and the V and J genes are those of that table, whereas D and trimming came from the DNA. The top ten clones hold around 10% of a sample with around 330,000 clones, approximately 86% of them seen once.

The J gene is TRBJ2-7, the V gene TRBV6-5; 9 bases map to TRBD1. The sample comprised PBMCs or T cells enriched from blood (not recorded which). The TCR comes from a woman aged 18-29 years who had recovered from COVID-19. CDR3 region: CASRPGQGTYEQYF. CDR3 nucleotide sequence: TGTGCCAGCAGACCGGGACAGGGAACCTACGAGCAGTACTTC.